These T cell receptor beta chains were read from a single sample in a study of blood T cell repertoires in COVID-19. Data came from immunoSEQ multiplex PCR; TCRdb stores just in-frame clones and leaves some out. This sample has 150,000 or so clones, with 79% found just once. The specimen was peripheral blood. The receptors stem from a woman aged 55-70 years with COVID-19, enrolled during active disease. Both conserved end residues are part of each CDR3. D genes are given only for firm matches. The size entry is marked missing in some rows and otherwise reads once, few, many or a size class.

v_call	j_call	clone_size	d_call	cdr3_length	cdr3_aa	cdr3_nt
TRBV3-1/TRBV3-2	TRBJ1-2	.	TRBD1	13	CASSPDRDYGYTF	TGTGCCAGCAGCCCGGACAGGGACTATGGCTACACCTTC
TRBV3-1/TRBV3-2	TRBJ2-5	.	TRBD2	16	CASSVLTGRAGETQYF	TGTGCCAGCAGCGTTTTGACCGGGAGGGCGGGAGAGACCCAGTACTTC
TRBV7-2	TRBJ1-6	.	.	15	CASSLSSGEYSPLHF	TGTGCCAGCAGCTTATCTTCCGGGGAGTATTCACCCCTCCACTTT
TRBV5-1	TRBJ2-5	once	.	16	CASSLAVAGVQETQYF	TGCGCCAGCAGCTTGGCCGTAGCAGGGGTTCAAGAGACCCAGTACTTC
TRBV19	TRBJ1-2	.	TRBD1	14	CASTPQGIGRGYTF	TGTGCCAGTACCCCACAGGGGATTGGTAGAGGCTACACCTTC
TRBV29-1	TRBJ2-7	.	.	14	CSVGERTRQNEQYF	TGCAGCGTTGGCGAAAGGACCAGACAGAACGAGCAGTACTTC
TRBV7-3	TRBJ2-3	.	.	14	CASSLQGSTDTQYF	TGTGCCAGCAGCTTACAGGGTAGCACAGATACGCAGTATTTT
TRBV4-3	TRBJ2-7	.	.	15	CASSQDPQGSYEQYF	TGCGCCAGCAGCCAAGACCCACAGGGTTCCTACGAGCAGTACTTC
TRBV30	TRBJ1-3	once	.	15	CAWSVLGASGNTIYF	TGTGCCTGGAGTGTACTGGGGGCCTCTGGAAACACCATATATTTT
TRBV9	TRBJ1-5	few	.	14	CASSRGRGDQPQHF	TGTGCCAGCAGCAGAGGGAGAGGAGATCAGCCCCAGCATTTT
TRBV6-5	TRBJ2-2	.	.	14	CASSYSGNTGELFF	TGTGCCAGCAGTTATAGCGGGAACACCGGGGAGCTGTTTTTT
TRBV7-9	TRBJ1-1	few	.	12	CASSLIQGEAFF	TGTGCCAGCAGCTTAATCCAGGGTGAAGCTTTCTTT
TRBV4-3	TRBJ1-1	.	.	14	CASSQDQGIGEAFF	TGCGCCAGCAGCCAAGACCAGGGGATCGGAGAGGCTTTCTTT
TRBV3-1/TRBV3-2	TRBJ1-1	.	TRBD1	14	CASSQGQLNTEAFF	TGTGCCAGCAGCCAGGGACAGCTGAACACTGAAGCTTTCTTT
TRBV3-1/TRBV3-2	TRBJ1-1	many	.	15	CASSPYGQGNTEAFF	TGTGCCAGCAGCCCATACGGTCAGGGGAACACTGAAGCTTTCTTT
TRBV6-5	TRBJ1-2	few	.	14	CASSLSTVSHGYTF	TGTGCCAGCAGTCTTTCGACAGTCAGCCATGGCTACACCTTC
TRBV7-2	TRBJ2-5	.	.	13	CASSFAGAETQYF	TGTGCCAGCAGCTTCGCAGGGGCGGAGACCCAGTACTTC
TRBV27	TRBJ1-2	.	TRBD1	13	CASSPTGVYGYTF	TGTGCCAGCAGTCCAACAGGGGTCTATGGCTACACCTTC
TRBV14	TRBJ2-1	few	TRBD2	16	CASSLVAGGPGGEQFF	TGTGCCAGCAGCCTTGTAGCGGGAGGGCCGGGGGGTGAGCAGTTCTTC
TRBV28	TRBJ1-4	.	TRBD1	17	CASRYPARGPTNEKLFF	TGTGCCAGCAGGTACCCCGCCAGGGGGCCAACTAATGAAAAACTGTTTTTT
TRBV29-1	TRBJ2-1	.	TRBD1	19	CSGEPGTGGSNGDYNEQFF	TGCAGCGGGGAACCCGGGACAGGGGGCTCGAACGGCGATTACAATGAGCAGTTCTTC
TRBV6-5	TRBJ1-5	.	.	12	CASTPSNQPQHF	TGTGCCAGCACCCCCTCCAATCAGCCCCAGCATTTT
TRBV27	TRBJ1-6	.	.	13	CASSSLGDSPLHF	TGTGCCAGCAGTTCCCTCGGGGATTCACCCCTCCACTTT
TRBV7-3	TRBJ2-7	.	TRBD1	15	CASRPRDRGGFEQYF	TGTGCCAGCAGGCCCCGGGACAGGGGAGGATTCGAGCAGTACTTC
TRBV9	TRBJ1-4	.	.	15	CASSGGGLTNEKLFF	TGTGCCAGCAGCGGAGGCGGACTGACTAATGAAAAACTGTTTTTT
TRBV27	TRBJ2-1	.	TRBD2	15	CASSFGTSGSDEQFF	TGTGCCAGCAGTTTCGGGACTAGCGGGAGTGATGAGCAGTTCTTC
TRBV4-3	TRBJ2-2	few	TRBD2	17	CASSQDGPSGFTGELFF	TGCGCCAGCAGCCAAGATGGGCCTAGCGGGTTCACCGGGGAGCTGTTTTTT
TRBV7-2	TRBJ1-6	.	.	16	CASSSNLGGANSPLHF	TGTGCCAGCAGCTCCAACTTAGGGGGGGCTAATTCACCCCTCCACTTT
TRBV5-6	TRBJ2-7	.	.	13	CASSLGLASEQYF	TGTGCCAGCAGCTTGGGGCTAGCGAGCGAGCAGTACTTC
TRBV5-6	TRBJ1-4	.	.	15	CASRQGQRPNEKLFF	TGTGCCAGCAGACAAGGACAGAGGCCCAATGAAAAACTGTTTTTT
TRBV7-3	TRBJ1-3	.	.	14	CASSLVGGGNTIYF	TGTGCCAGCAGCTTAGTGGGCGGGGGAAACACCATATATTTT
TRBV2	TRBJ1-2	.	TRBD1	16	CASSSYGQDGARSYTF	TGTGCCAGCAGTAGCTATGGACAGGATGGGGCCCGGAGCTACACCTTC
TRBV7-2	TRBJ2-1	.	TRBD2	18	CASSLASGGLATYNEQFF	TGTGCCAGCAGCTTAGCTAGCGGGGGGCTAGCTACCTACAATGAGCAGTTCTTC
TRBV28	TRBJ2-1	.	TRBD1	16	CASSNNRGHGYNEQFF	TGTGCCAGCAGTAACAACAGGGGGCATGGCTACAATGAGCAGTTCTTC
TRBV18	TRBJ1-5	.	TRBD1	14	CASSPDRGIQPQHF	TGTGCCAGCTCACCGGACAGGGGGATACAGCCCCAGCATTTT
TRBV27	TRBJ2-7	.	TRBD1	14	CASGWTGGSYEQYF	TGTGCCAGCGGATGGACAGGGGGCTCCTACGAGCAGTACTTC
TRBV12-3/TRBV12-4	TRBJ2-3	few	.	11	CASSPADTQYF	TGTGCCAGCAGTCCGGCAGATACGCAGTATTTT
TRBV7-2	TRBJ2-1	.	TRBD2	13	CASGLASYNEQFF	TGTGCCAGCGGACTAGCTTCCTACAATGAGCAGTTCTTC
TRBV5-4	TRBJ1-1	.	.	15	CASSLSQGKDTEAFF	TGTGCCAGCAGCTTGAGTCAGGGTAAGGATACTGAAGCTTTCTTT
TRBV25-1	TRBJ1-1	.	TRBD1	15	CASIQDRAENTEAFF	TGTGCCAGCATACAGGACAGGGCTGAGAACACTGAAGCTTTCTTT
TRBV6-2/TRBV6-3	TRBJ2-3	.	TRBD2	19	CASSKERTSGRPETDTQYF	TGTGCCAGCAGTAAGGAAAGGACTAGCGGGAGGCCCGAAACAGATACGCAGTATTTT
TRBV19	TRBJ1-2	few	.	13	CASSRRGETGYTF	TGTGCCAGTAGTCGCCGCGGGGAAACTGGCTACACCTTC
TRBV19	TRBJ1-4	.	.	13	CASSWSVDEKLFF	TGTGCCAGTAGTTGGTCAGTCGATGAAAAACTGTTTTTT
TRBV5-5	TRBJ2-1	.	.	15	CASSLSSGVYNEQFF	TGTGCCAGCAGCTTGTCTTCCGGTGTCTACAATGAGCAGTTCTTC
TRBV9	TRBJ2-4	.	.	15	CASSVDPRGYDIQYF	TGTGCCAGCAGCGTAGACCCTAGGGGGTATGACATTCAGTACTTC
TRBV27	TRBJ1-5	.	TRBD1	16	CASSFMGQGAGQPQHF	TGTGCCAGCAGTTTCATGGGACAGGGGGCGGGTCAGCCCCAGCATTTT
TRBV6-2/TRBV6-3	TRBJ2-5	few	TRBD2	17	CASSYPVWREESETQYF	TGTGCCAGCAGTTACCCCGTGTGGCGGGAGGAGTCCGAGACCCAGTACTTC
TRBV4-2	TRBJ1-6	.	.	16	CASSQEIAGNYSPLHF	TGTGCCAGCAGCCAAGAAATAGCGGGGAACTATTCACCCCTCCACTTT